One sample yielded the 15 T cell receptor beta chains listed below, sequenced in a study of T-cell reconstitution after alpha-beta-depleted transplantation in children. Preparation of the TCRbeta library used unique molecular identifiers. TCRdb used MiXCR to reprocess the PCR reads, holding one entry per CDR3 protein. This table has about 470,000 distinct CDR3 sequences, roughly 43% appearing once. The material was PBMCs, obtained before TCRalphabeta/CD19-depleted stem cell transplant. All receptors derive from a girl aged 2-15 years with aplastic anemia, due to receive a stem cell transplant.

This clonotype was observed many times. The chain recombines TRBV12-3 or TRBV12-4 with TRBJ1-6, with D unclear. V was cut by 8 bases and J by 7 bases, with 15 bases left in between. The CDR3 covers 14 residues. CDR3 in amino acids: CASWRTGTNSPLHF. In nucleotides, the CDR3 is TGTGCCAGCTGGCGGACCGGTACCAATTCACCCCTCCACTTT.

This clonotype was found many times. The chain links TRBV7-2 to TRBJ1-1; D is unresolved. CDR1 and CDR2 (germline): SGHTA, FQGNSA. CDR3 length equals 13 residues. Deletions cut 6 bases from V and 1 base from J, with 9 bases between. CDR3 nucleotides: TGTGCCAGCAGTAAACAAGGGAACACTGAAGCTTTCTTT. Translating it yields CASSKQGNTEAFF.

This clonotype was seen a few times. The J gene is TRBJ2-3, the V gene TRBV10-3, with 11 bases identical to TRBD2. The CDR3 covers 16 residues. CDR1 ENHRY and CDR2 SYGVKD come from the germline V gene. Germline trimming cut 0 bases from V and 4 bases from J; bases unmatched to any gene: 3. CDR3 sequence: CAISESSGRAPDTQYF. For the CDR3, the DNA is TGTGCCATCAGTGAGTCTAGCGGGAGGGCCCCAGATACGCAGTATTTT.

This clonotype came up a few times. This chain connects TRBV6-1 to TRBJ2-2, with unresolved D. CDR1 is MNHNS and CDR2 is SASEGT in the germline V gene. The CDR3 runs to 15 residues. V was pared by 6 bases and J by 0 bases, with 11 bases between. The CDR3 region is CASSRGASNTGELFF. The CDR3 DNA follows: TGTGCCAGCAGCCGCGGCGCCTCGAACACCGGGGAGCTGTTTTTT.

This clonotype was picked up many times. The chain links TRBV7-2 to TRBJ1-1; a weak D match, TRBD1 (5 bases). V gave up 5 bases and J gave up 0 bases, with 10 bases separating them. The CDR3 is made up of 14 amino acids. Germline CDR1 SGHTA, CDR2 FQGNSA. In DNA, the CDR3 is TGTGCCAGCAGCCCGAGGGACTTGAACACTGAAGCTTTCTTT. Its translation: CASSPRDLNTEAFF.

Notes on this clonotype: At one of its ends the junction is not consistent with the germline gene, which may arise from a read error. CDR3 nucleotides: TGTACCAGCAGAGCCTTTAGCGGGAGGGAGAATGAGCAGTTCTTC. It codes for CTSRAFSGRENEQFF. The chain uses TRBV4-2 and TRBJ2-1; TRBD2 agrees at 11 bases. The CDR3 spans 15 residues. Germline V lookup: CDR1 LGHNA, CDR2 YNFKEQ.

This clonotype was counted at least ten times. This chain connects TRBV12-3 or TRBV12-4 to TRBJ2-3; TRBD2 matches 11 bases. V shed 5 bases and J 4 bases; nucleotides not matched to a gene: 8. This CDR3 region has 16 residues. Written as DNA, the CDR3 is TGTGCCAGCAGTCCCCACTTTAGCGGGAGGGCAGATACGCAGTATTTT. This codes for CASSPHFSGRADTQYF.

The chain recombines TRBV5-1 with TRBJ2-7, with D hard to call. CDR1 is SGHRS and CDR2 is YFSETQ in the germline V gene. Trimming cost V 4 bases and J 3 bases, with 11 bases left between them. The CDR3 covers 13 residues. The CDR3 DNA sequence: TGCGCCAGCAGCCTGGACGGGCTCTACGAGCAGTACTTC. As protein: CASSLDGLYEQYF.

The chain carries TRBV5-1 and TRBJ1-1, with no clear D. Deletions cut 6 bases from V and 1 base from J, with 10 bases between. The CDR3 has 13 residues. Germline V gives CDR1 SGHRS, CDR2 YFSETQ. CDR3 coding DNA: TGCGCCAGCACCGCCTGGGGGAACACTGAAGCTTTCTTT. It translates to CASTAWGNTEAFF.

This clonotype has only one observation. The chain employs TRBV12-3 or TRBV12-4 and TRBJ1-5; D unresolved. This CDR3 has 17 amino acids. Between the trimmed V and J ends, which lost 3 bases and 3 bases, there was a span of 18 bases. The CDR3 loop is CASSFGFSGSLNQPQHF. CDR3 sequence (DNA): TGTGCCAGCAGTTTTGGGTTTTCGGGCTCACTCAATCAGCCCCAGCATTTT.

Notes on this clonotype: Mismatch with germline at one junction end may stem from a read error. The chain has TRBV5-1 and TRBJ1-2; the match to TRBD1 covers 10 bases. Germline assignment: CDR1 SGHRS and CDR2 YFSETQ. The CDR3 spans 15 residues. CDR3 sequence: CAISYEGDRGHGYTF. The DNA of the CDR3 is TGCGCCATCAGCTACGAAGGAGACAGGGGGCATGGCTACACCTTC.

This clonotype showed up just a few times. The V call is TRBV6-1, the J call TRBJ2-2; no definite D call. The germline V gene has CDR1 MNHNS and CDR2 SASEGT. The CDR3 covers 15 residues. Between the trimmed V and J ends, which lost 5 bases and 0 bases, there was a span of 10 bases. CDR3 sequence: CASSKKATNTGELFF. CDR3 sequence (DNA): TGTGCCAGCAGTAAGAAGGCAACGAACACCGGGGAGCTGTTTTTT.

CDR3 in DNA: TGTGCCAGCCGGGGCCCGGGGGCCTACAATGAGCAGTTCTTC. Residues: CASRGPGAYNEQFF. V usage is TRBV21-1 and J usage is TRBJ2-1; TRBD1, the table's D call, lacks a check against the DNA. TRBV21-1 is shown as a pseudogene. The CDR3 has 14 residues.

This clonotype appeared many times. The chain couples TRBV29-1 to TRBJ2-1; tentatively, D is TRBD1 (6 bases). The germline CDR1 and CDR2 sequences are SQVTM and ANQGSEA. V lost 3 bases, J lost 6 bases, and 18 bases lay in between. This CDR3 has 15 residues. CDR3 DNA: TGCAGCGTTGAGCCGGGGACAAGGTCCCCCAATGAGCAGTTCTTC. This translates into CSVEPGTRSPNEQFF.

The rearrangement links TRBV20-1 to TRBJ1-1; a weak D match, TRBD1 (5 bases). Germline loops: CDR1 DFQATT, CDR2 SNEGSKA (reference sequence). CDR3 length: 14 residues. The ends were cut back, 3 bases at V and 1 base at J, with 12 bases in the middle. CDR3 amino acids: CSASPQVENTEAFF. DNA for the CDR3: TGCAGTGCTAGCCCACAGGTCGAGAACACTGAAGCTTTCTTT.